This TCR beta chain was recovered during a study of blood T cell repertoires in COVID-19. V shed 0 bases and J 6 bases; nucleotides not matched to a gene: 3. Germline V gene lookup returns CDR1 SGHNT and CDR2 YYREEE (reference sequence). This CDR3 is 14 amino acids long. The count of this clone is one. Methods used by the authors: Scientists estimated how many nucleated cells there were by amplifying reference gene primers. Assay: immunoSEQ multiplex PCR; the TCRdb copy retains only in-frame clones and omits some. V, J and clone size are taken as reported in that table, and D and trimming were inferred from the DNA itself. The repertoire consists of 150,000 to 200,000 clones, with approximately 88% occurring once and the leading ten covering 6.5% to 8.5%.

The rearrangement joins TRBV5-4 to TRBJ1-5; TRBD1 agrees at 7 bases. This TCR was recovered from a woman aged 40 to 49 with COVID-19, enrolled during active disease. What was sequenced was peripheral blood. This CDR3 is CASSLEGAGQPQHF. For the CDR3, the DNA is TGTGCCAGCAGCTTGGAGGGGGCAGGTCAGCCCCAGCATTTT.